The 18 T cell receptor beta chains presented below share a single source sample, sequenced in a study of cytomegalovirus exposure and HLA in healthy donors. Vbeta (60) and Jbeta (13) primers were used in the PCR. Data came from immunoSEQ multiplex PCR; TCRdb stores just in-frame clones and leaves some out. This table holds 200,000 or so clones, 82% found once. The material sequenced was PBMCs. These receptors all come from a boy aged 2-9 years in good health and CMV-seronegative.

This clone was observed once. V and J are TRBV19 and TRBJ2-7, with TRBD2 matching 9 bases. J was trimmed by 3 bases and V by 7 bases; bases with no gene match: 10. The length of the CDR3 is 15 residues. Looked up from germline, CDR1 is LNHDA and CDR2 is SQIVND (reference sequence). The DNA of the CDR3 is TGTGCCAGTAAGCCGAGCGGGGGGACTCTCTACGAGCAGTACTTC. Translation gives CASKPSGGTLYEQYF.

The rearrangement links TRBV6-4 to TRBJ1-2; TRBD1 matches 10 bases. Germline CDR1 MRHNA, CDR2 SNTAGT. V dropped 6 bases and J dropped 6; count of bases not matched to a gene: 7. The CDR3 consists of 14 residues. The CDR3 DNA reads TGTGCCAGCAGGGGGACAGGGGAAGGGGATGGCTACACCTTC. Its translation: CASRGTGEGDGYTF.

The chain joins TRBV11-2 to TRBJ2-1, with 8 bases lining up with TRBD2. Per germline, CDR1 SGHAT and CDR2 FQNNGV. This CDR3 comprises 16 residues. J was trimmed by 1 base and V by 4 bases; bases with no gene match: 6. The CDR3, as DNA: TGTGCCAGCAGCTCGGGGACTAGTCTATCCTACAATGAGCAGTTCTTC. It codes for CASSSGTSLSYNEQFF.

J is TRBJ2-1 and V is TRBV6-5; 8 bases match TRBD2. V shed 6 bases, J shed 4 bases, and the junction held 8 bases outside the gene matches. CDR3 length: 15 amino acids. Germline V gene sequence: CDR1 MNHEY, CDR2 SVGAGI. CDR3 loop: CASRGLPGGYNEQFF. Written as DNA, the CDR3 is TGTGCCAGCAGAGGGCTCCCGGGGGGGTACAATGAGCAGTTCTTC.

The chain recombines TRBV9 with TRBJ1-1; 8 positions agree with TRBD1. With 4 bases clipped from V and 0 bases from J, the junction kept 5 bases outside the gene matches. CDR3 length: 15 amino acids. Germline CDR1 is SGDLS and CDR2 is YYNGEE. The CDR3 loop reads CASSPRDRMNTEAFF. The CDR3 nucleotides are TGTGCCAGCAGCCCTCGGGACAGGATGAACACTGAAGCTTTCTTT.

The chain is built from TRBV7-2 and TRBJ1-6, with D unresolved. The CDR3 contains 14 residues. The germline V gene encodes CDR1 SGHTA and CDR2 FQGNSA. The V gene lost 1 base and the J gene lost 7 bases, with 8 bases spanning the gap. CDR3 protein: CASSLESRNSPLHF. The CDR3 coding sequence is TGTGCCAGCAGCTTAGAGAGCAGGAATTCACCCCTCCACTTT.

This clone was found once. The chain links TRBV6-1 to TRBJ2-7, with 13 bases fitting TRBD2. This CDR3 is 14 amino acids long. Germline CDR1 is MNHNS and CDR2 is SASEGT. Trimming at V came to 6 bases and at J to 1 base, leaving 0 bases not matched to a gene. Here the CDR3 reads CASRGLAGSYEQYF. The CDR3 nucleotides read TGTGCCAGCAGGGGACTAGCGGGATCCTACGAGCAGTACTTC.

The chain uses TRBV18 and TRBJ1-1; no reliable D call. V dropped 4 bases and J dropped 0 bases, with 12 bases sitting between them. The CDR3 totals 15 residues. Germline loops: CDR1 KGHSH, CDR2 LQKENI. CDR3 bases: TGTGCCAGCTCACGCGGGAGGGTTATGAACACTGAAGCTTTCTTT. Translation: CASSRGRVMNTEAFF.

A few counts support this clone. The chain has TRBV5-6 and TRBJ2-1; 11 bases line up with TRBD2. This CDR3 spans 16 amino acids. The trim removed 3 bases at V and 7 bases at J, leaving 9 bases unmatched. Germline values: CDR1 SGHDT, CDR2 YYEEEE. In DNA, the CDR3 is TGTGCCAGCAGCTCCCAGGGGCTAGCGGGGGGTAATGAGCAGTTCTTC. It codes for CASSSQGLAGGNEQFF.

On this clone: It is unclear where the CDR3 begins or ends on the DNA, so no DNA is shown, and the CDR3 is as TCRdb lists it. The chain links TRBV6-6 to TRBJ1-1; the D call of TRBD1 is as the table states it, not checked on the DNA. Termini included, the CDR3 measures 13 amino acids. The germline V gene encodes CDR1 MNHNY and CDR2 SVGAGI (reference sequence). The CDR3 protein is CASSSSDRGEAFF.

This clone was recorded once. V usage is TRBV4-3 and J usage is TRBJ1-2; D uncertain. V shed 0 bases and J shed 4 bases, with 9 bases lying between them. Per germline, CDR1 LGHNA and CDR2 YSLEER. CDR3 length: 14 residues. The CDR3 DNA sequence: TGCGCCAGCAGCCAAGAACCTACGCTCTATGGCTACACCTTC. It translates to CASSQEPTLYGYTF.

The genes are TRBV18 and TRBJ1-2; a possible D gene is TRBD1 (6 bases). Trimming pared 0 bases from V and 9 bases from J, leaving 11 bases between. The germline V gene encodes CDR1 KGHSH and CDR2 LQKENI. The CDR3 covers 13 residues. In DNA form, the CDR3 reads TGTGCCAGCTCACCACCGACAGGTAGCCGCTACACCTTC. Translated: CASSPPTGSRYTF.

The chain combines TRBV19 with TRBJ2-7, with 9 positions matching TRBD1. V shed 3 bases, J shed 5 bases, and the junction held 5 bases outside the gene matches. CDR1 is LNHDA and CDR2 is SQIVND in the germline V gene (reference sequence). There are 14 residues in the CDR3. The CDR3 loop is CASSIRQGVDEQYF. The CDR3 bases are TGTGCCAGTAGTATCCGACAGGGGGTCGACGAGCAGTACTTC.

CDR3 in DNA: TGTGCCAGCAGCCGGACAGGGGCTAACACTGAAGCTTTCTTT. Its protein is CASSRTGANTEAFF. This chain uses TRBV7-8 with TRBJ1-1, with TRBD1 matching over 9 bases. V trimming: 5 bases; J trimming: 2 bases; junction bases outside the gene matches: 3. Germline-derived CDR1 and CDR2 are SGHVS and FQNEAQ. The CDR3 is 14 residues long. Full variable domain (remainder filled in from reference TRBV7-8 and TRBJ1-1): GAGVSQSPRYKVAKRGQDVALRCDPISGHVSLFWYQQALGQGPEFLTYFQNEAQLDKSGLPSDRFFAERPEGSVSTLKIQRTQQEDSAVYLCASSRTGANTEAFFGQGTRLTVV.

DNA of the CDR3: TGCGCCAGCAGCTCGTCGGATACGCAGTATTTT. It translates to CASSSSDTQYF. This chain uses TRBV5-1 with TRBJ2-3; D uncertain. This CDR3 is 11 amino acids long. Germline CDR1 SGHRS, CDR2 YFSETQ. V gave up 3 bases and J gave up 6 bases, with 5 bases separating them.

This chain links TRBV6-1 with TRBJ1-4; TRBD1 agrees at 10 bases. This CDR3 contains 14 residues. The germline CDR1 and CDR2 sequences are MNHNS and SASEGT. V gave up 5 bases and J gave up 7 bases; unmatched junction bases: 4. In DNA form, the CDR3 reads TGTGCCAGCAGTAGACAGGGGGCGGGTGAAAAACTGTTTTTT. This gives the protein CASSRQGAGEKLFF.

The chain joins TRBV7-8 to TRBJ1-1; possibly TRBD1 for D (5 bases). This CDR3 comprises 14 residues. The V gene's germline CDR1 is SGHVS and CDR2 FQNEAQ. V was pared by 9 bases and J by 0 bases, with 14 bases between. CDR3 DNA: TGTGCCAGGATCCTTGGGGCCATGAACACTGAAGCTTTCTTT. It yields the protein CARILGAMNTEAFF.

This rearrangement joins TRBV4-1 to TRBJ2-3; 14 bases line up with TRBD2. Trimming removed 6 bases from V and 6 bases from J; junction bases left unmatched: 5. CDR3 length: 15 residues. Germline values: CDR1 MGHRA, CDR2 YSYEKL. The CDR3 bases are TGCGCCAGCAGACGACTAGCGGGGGGGCCGGATACGCAGTATTTT. Its translation is CASRRLAGGPDTQYF.